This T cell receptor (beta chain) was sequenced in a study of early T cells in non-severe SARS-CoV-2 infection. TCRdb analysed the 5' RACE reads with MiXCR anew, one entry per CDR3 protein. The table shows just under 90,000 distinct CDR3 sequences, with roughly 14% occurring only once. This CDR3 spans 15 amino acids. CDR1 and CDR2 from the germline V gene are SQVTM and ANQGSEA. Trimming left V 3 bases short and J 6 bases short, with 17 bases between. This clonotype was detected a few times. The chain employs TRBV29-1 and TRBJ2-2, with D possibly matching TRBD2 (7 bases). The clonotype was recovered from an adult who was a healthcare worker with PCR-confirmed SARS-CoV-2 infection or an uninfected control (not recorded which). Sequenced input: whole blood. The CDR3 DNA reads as TGCAGCGTTGAGGGGGGGCCCGCGATCCCCGGGGAGCTGTTTTTT. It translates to CSVEGGPAIPGELFF.